This paragraph covers one TCR beta chain sequence. The CDR3 sequence is 15 residues long. Germline lookup yields CDR1 KGHDR and CDR2 SFDVKD. Trimming took off 3 bases at V and 1 base at J, with 11 bases between the two ends. This record belongs to a study of blood T cell repertoires in COVID-19. The method was immunoSEQ multiplex PCR; TCRdb's version includes in-frame clones alone and lacks a portion of them. The sample holds fewer than 80,000 clones; 65% to 75% are singletons and the top ten take 28%. This sequence was found in a woman older than 75 with acute or convalescent COVID-19. This sequence joins TRBV24-1 and TRBJ2-5, with a possible D match to TRBD1 (6 bases). The material sequenced was peripheral blood. CDR3 protein: CATSDPTGLQETQYF. The CDR3 region has the DNA TGTGCCACCAGTGATCCCACAGGGCTCCAAGAGACCCAGTACTTC.